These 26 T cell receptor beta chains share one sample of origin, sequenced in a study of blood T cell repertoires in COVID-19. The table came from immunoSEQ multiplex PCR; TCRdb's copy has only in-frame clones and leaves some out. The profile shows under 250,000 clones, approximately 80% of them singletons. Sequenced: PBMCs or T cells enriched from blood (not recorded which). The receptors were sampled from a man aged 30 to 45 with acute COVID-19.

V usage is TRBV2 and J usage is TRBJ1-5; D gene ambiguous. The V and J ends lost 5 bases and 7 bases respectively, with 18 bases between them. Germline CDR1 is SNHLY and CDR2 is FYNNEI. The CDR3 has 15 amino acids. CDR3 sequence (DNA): TGTGCCAGCAGTCAAGGACCCACGGGGTACCAGCCCCAGCATTTT. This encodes CASSQGPTGYQPQHF.

CDR3 residues: CSACPGGPYEQYF. CDR3 coding DNA: TGCAGCGCTTGTCCGGGGGGCCCCTACGAGCAGTACTTC. The chain couples TRBV29-1 to TRBJ2-7; D is perhaps TRBD2 (7 bases). Germline CDR1 is SQVTM and CDR2 is ANQGSEA. The CDR3 is 13 amino acids. The V and J ends lost 7 bases and 2 bases respectively, with 15 bases between them.

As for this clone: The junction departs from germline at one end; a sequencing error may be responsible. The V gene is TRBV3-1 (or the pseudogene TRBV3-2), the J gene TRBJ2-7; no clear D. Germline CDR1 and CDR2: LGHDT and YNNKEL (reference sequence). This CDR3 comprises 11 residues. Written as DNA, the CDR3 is TGTACCAGCAGCCAGGCCGACGAGCAGTACTTC. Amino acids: CTSSQADEQYF.

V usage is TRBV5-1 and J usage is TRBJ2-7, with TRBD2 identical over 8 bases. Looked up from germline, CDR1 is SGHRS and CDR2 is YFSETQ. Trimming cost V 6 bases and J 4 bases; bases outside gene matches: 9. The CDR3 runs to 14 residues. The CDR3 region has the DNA TGCGCCAGCACCTTAAGTCCGGGGGGGTACGAGCAGTACTTC. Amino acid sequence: CASTLSPGGYEQYF.

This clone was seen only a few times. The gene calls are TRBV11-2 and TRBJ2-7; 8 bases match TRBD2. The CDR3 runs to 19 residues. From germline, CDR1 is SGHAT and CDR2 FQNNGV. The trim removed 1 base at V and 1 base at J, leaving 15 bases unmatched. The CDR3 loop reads CASSLGELFRGGPSYEQYF. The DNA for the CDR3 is TGTGCCAGCAGCTTAGGAGAATTATTTCGGGGGGGCCCTTCCTACGAGCAGTACTTC.

Here the CDR3 reads CASSDSGTTGLAGLYEQYF. The CDR3 bases are TGTGCCAGCAGTGATTCCGGGACAACGGGACTAGCGGGGCTCTACGAGCAGTACTTC. This sequence joins TRBV2 and TRBJ2-7, with 13 bases identical to TRBD2. Per germline, CDR1 SNHLY and CDR2 FYNNEI. The V segment lost 3 bases and the J segment 3 bases; nucleotides outside the gene matches: 14. This CDR3 has 19 residues.

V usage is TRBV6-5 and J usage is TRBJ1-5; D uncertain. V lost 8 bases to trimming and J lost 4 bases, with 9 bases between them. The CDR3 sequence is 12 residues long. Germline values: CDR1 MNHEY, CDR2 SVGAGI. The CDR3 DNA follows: TGTGCCAGCTACACATTAAATCAGCCCCAGCATTTT. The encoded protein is CASYTLNQPQHF.

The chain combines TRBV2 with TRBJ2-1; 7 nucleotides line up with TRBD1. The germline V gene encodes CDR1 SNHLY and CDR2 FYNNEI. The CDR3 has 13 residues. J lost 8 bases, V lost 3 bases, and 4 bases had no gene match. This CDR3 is CASSDLRGHEQFF. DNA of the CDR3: TGTGCCAGCAGTGATTTAAGGGGGCATGAGCAGTTCTTC.

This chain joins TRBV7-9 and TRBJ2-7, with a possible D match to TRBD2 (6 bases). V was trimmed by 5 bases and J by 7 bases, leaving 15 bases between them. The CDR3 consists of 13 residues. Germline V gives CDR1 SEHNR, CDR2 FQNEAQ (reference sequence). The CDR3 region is CASSAPLGREQYF. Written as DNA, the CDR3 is TGTGCCAGCAGCGCACCGTTGGGGAGGGAGCAGTACTTC.

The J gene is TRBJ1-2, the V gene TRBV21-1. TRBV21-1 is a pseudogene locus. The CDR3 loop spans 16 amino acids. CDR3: CASSKFTSGRIRGYTF. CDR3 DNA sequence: TGTGCCAGCAGCAAATTTACGTCAGGGAGGATTAGAGGCTACACCTTC.

The chain's CDR3 is CASSLSGAKPGVPLHF. CDR3 coding DNA: TGCGCCAGCAGCTTAAGCGGGGCCAAACCCGGGGTCCCCCTCCACTTT. The rearrangement links TRBV5-1 to TRBJ1-6; TRBD1 is a possible D gene (5 bases). The germline gives CDR1 SGHRS, CDR2 YFSETQ. This CDR3 contains 16 residues. Trimming removed 2 bases at V and 13 bases at J, with 22 bases between.

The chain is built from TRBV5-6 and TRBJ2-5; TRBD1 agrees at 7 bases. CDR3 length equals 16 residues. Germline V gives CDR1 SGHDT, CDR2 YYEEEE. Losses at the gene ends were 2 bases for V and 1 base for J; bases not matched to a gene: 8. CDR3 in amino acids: CASSFKGGQFQETQYF. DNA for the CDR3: TGTGCCAGCAGCTTTAAAGGGGGACAGTTCCAAGAGACCCAGTACTTC. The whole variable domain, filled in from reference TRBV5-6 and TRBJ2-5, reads DAGVTQSPTHLIKTRGQQVTLRCSPKSGHDTVSWYQQALGQGPQFIFQYYEEEERQRGNFPDRFSGHQFPNYSSELNVNALLLGDSALYLCASSFKGGQFQETQYFGPGTRLLVL.

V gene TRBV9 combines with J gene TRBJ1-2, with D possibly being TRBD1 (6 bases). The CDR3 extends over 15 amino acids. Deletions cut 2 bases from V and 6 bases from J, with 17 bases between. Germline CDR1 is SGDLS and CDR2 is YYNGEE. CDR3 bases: TGTGCCAGCAGCGTTCGACTGACAGGAGGCGATGGCTACACCTTC. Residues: CASSVRLTGGDGYTF.

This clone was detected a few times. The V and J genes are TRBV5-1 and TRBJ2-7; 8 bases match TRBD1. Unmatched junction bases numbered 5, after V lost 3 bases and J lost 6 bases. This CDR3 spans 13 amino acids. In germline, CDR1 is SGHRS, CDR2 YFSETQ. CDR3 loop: CASSSDRVGEQYF. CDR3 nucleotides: TGCGCCAGCAGCTCGGACAGGGTGGGCGAGCAGTACTTC.

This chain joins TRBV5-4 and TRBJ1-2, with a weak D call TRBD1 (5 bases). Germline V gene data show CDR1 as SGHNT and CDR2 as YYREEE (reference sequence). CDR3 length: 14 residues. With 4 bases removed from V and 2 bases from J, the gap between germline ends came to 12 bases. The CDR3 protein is CASSPFQGNYGYTF. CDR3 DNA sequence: TGTGCCAGCAGCCCCTTCCAGGGCAACTATGGCTACACCTTC.

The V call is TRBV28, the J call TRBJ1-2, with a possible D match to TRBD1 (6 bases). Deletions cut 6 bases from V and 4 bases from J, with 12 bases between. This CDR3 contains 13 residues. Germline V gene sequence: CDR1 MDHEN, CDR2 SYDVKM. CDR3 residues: CASSRDTPYGYTF. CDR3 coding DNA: TGTGCCAGCAGCCGGGACACTCCCTATGGCTACACCTTC.

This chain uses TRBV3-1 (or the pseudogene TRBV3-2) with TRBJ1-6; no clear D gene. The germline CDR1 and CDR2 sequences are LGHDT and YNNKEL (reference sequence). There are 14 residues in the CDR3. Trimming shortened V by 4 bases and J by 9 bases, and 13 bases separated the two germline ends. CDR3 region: CASSPGRSVSPLHF. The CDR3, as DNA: TGTGCCAGCAGCCCGGGAAGGTCGGTTTCACCCCTCCACTTT.

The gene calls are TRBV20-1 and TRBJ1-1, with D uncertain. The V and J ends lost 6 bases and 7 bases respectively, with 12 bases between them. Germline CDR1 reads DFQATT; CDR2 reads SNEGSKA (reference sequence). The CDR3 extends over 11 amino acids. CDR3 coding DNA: TGCAGTGCCCATAACCAGGTTGAAGCTTTCTTT. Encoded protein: CSAHNQVEAFF.

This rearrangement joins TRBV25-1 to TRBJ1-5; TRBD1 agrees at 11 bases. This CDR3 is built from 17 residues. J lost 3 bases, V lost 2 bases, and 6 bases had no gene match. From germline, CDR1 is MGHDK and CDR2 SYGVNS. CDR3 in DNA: TGTGCCAGCAGTGAACCCGGGACAGGGGGTGCCAATCAGCCCCAGCATTTT. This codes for CASSEPGTGGANQPQHF.

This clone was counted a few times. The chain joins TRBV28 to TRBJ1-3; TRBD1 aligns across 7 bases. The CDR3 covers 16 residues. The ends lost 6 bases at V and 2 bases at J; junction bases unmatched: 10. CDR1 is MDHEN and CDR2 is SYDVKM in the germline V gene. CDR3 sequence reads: CASSPGTGAPGNTIYF. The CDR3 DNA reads TGTGCCAGCAGCCCAGGTACAGGGGCCCCTGGAAACACCATATATTTT.

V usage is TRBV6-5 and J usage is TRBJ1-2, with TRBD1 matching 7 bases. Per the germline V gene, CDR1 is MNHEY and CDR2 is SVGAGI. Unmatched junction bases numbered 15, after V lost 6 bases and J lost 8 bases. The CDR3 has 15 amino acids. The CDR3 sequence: CASSSGAKTGPGYTF. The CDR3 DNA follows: TGTGCCAGCAGCTCCGGGGCGAAGACAGGGCCGGGCTACACCTTC.

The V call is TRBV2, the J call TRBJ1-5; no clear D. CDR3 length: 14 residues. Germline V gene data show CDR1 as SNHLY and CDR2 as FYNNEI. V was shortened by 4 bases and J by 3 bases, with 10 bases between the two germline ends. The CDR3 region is CASSGRGFNQPQHF. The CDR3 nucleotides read TGTGCCAGCAGTGGTCGGGGTTTCAATCAGCCCCAGCATTTT.

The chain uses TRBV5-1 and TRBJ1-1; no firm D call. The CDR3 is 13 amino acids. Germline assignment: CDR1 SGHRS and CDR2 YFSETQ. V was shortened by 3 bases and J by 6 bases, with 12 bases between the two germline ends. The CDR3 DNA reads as TGCGCCAGCAGCTCCCCGGGTCGCGCTGAAGCTTTCTTT. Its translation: CASSSPGRAEAFF.

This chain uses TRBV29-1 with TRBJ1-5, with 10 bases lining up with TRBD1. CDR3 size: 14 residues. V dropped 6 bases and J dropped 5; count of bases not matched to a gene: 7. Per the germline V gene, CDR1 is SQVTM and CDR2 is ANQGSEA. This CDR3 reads CSVLADRGHQPQHF. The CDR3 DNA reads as TGCAGCGTCCTCGCTGACAGGGGGCATCAGCCCCAGCATTTT. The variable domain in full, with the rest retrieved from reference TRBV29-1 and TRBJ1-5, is SAVISQKPSRDICQRGTSLTIQCQVDSQVTMMFWYRQQPGQSLTLIATANQGSEATYESGFVIDKFPISRPNLTFSTLTVSNMSPEDSSIYLCSVLADRGHQPQHFGDGTRLSIL.

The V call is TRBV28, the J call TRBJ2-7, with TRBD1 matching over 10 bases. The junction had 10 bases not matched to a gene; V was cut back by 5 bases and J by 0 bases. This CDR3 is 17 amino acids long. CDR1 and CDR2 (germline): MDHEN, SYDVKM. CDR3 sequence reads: CASSKDRGLPSSYEQYF. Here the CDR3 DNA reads TGTGCCAGCAGTAAGGACAGGGGGTTGCCCAGCTCCTACGAGCAGTACTTC. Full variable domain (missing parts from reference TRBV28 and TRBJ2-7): DVKVTQSSRYLVKRTGEKVFLECVQDMDHENMFWYRQDPGLGLRLIYFSYDVKMKEKGDIPEGYSVSREKKERFSLILESASTNQTSMYLCASSKDRGLPSSYEQYFGPGTRLTVT.

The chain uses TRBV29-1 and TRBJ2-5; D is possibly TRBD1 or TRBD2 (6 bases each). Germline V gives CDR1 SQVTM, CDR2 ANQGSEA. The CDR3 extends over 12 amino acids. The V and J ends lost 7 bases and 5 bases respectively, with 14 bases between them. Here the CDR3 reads CSGGAGMETQYF. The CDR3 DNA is TGCAGCGGGGGGGCAGGGATGGAGACCCAGTACTTC.